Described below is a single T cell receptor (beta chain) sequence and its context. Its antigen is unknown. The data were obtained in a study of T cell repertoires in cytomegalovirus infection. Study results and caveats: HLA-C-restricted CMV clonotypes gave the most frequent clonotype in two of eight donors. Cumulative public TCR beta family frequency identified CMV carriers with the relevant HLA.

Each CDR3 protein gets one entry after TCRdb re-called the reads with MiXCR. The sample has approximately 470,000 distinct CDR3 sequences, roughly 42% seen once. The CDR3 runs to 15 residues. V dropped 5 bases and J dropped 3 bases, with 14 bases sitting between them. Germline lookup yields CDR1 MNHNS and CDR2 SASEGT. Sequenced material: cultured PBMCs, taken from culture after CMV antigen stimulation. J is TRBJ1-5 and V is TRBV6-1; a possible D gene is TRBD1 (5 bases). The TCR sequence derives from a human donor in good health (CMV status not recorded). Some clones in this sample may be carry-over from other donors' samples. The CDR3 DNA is TGTGCCAGCAGTCGCCAGGGTTCTTTCAATCAGCCCCAGCATTTT. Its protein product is CASSRQGSFNQPQHF.